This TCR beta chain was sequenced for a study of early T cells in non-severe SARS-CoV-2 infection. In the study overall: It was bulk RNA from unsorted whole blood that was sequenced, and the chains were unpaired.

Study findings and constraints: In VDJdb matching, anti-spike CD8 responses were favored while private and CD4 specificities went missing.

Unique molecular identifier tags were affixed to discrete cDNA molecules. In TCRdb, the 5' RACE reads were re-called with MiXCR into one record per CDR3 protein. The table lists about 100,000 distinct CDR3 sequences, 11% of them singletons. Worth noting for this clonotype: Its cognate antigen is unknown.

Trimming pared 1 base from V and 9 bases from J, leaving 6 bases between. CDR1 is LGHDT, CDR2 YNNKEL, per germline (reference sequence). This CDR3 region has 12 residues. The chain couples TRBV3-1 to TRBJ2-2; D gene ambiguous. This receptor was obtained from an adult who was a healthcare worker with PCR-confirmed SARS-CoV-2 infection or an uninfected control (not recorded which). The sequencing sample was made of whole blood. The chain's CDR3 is CASSQVSRELFF. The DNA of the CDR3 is TGTGCCAGCAGCCAAGTTAGCCGGGAGCTGTTTTTT.